A single TCR beta chain is shown here with its context. The authors reverse transcribed roughly 0.5 to 1 ug RNA with random hexamers. One entry per CDR3 protein, called by TCRdb with MiXCR from the immunoSEQ multiplex PCR reads. The sample holds 150,000 to 200,000 distinct CDR3 sequences; approximately 95% are singletons and the top ten take 0.15% to 0.2%. This CDR3 is built from 15 residues. Per the germline V gene, CDR1 is MGHRA and CDR2 is YSYEKL. Germline trimming cut 1 base from V and 4 bases from J; bases unmatched to any gene: 2. The authors sequenced TCR beta from blood CD8+ and CD4+ T cells. This sample stems from a study of CD8 T cells in Susac syndrome.

Sequenced input: CD8+ T cells from PBMCs. The chain carries TRBV4-1 and TRBJ1-1; 11 positions match TRBD1. The receptor was derived from a human donor with multiple sclerosis. CDR3 DNA sequence: TGCGCCAGCAGCCAAGTCGGGACAGGGGGCACTGAAGCTTTCTTT. Protein: CASSQVGTGGTEAFF.